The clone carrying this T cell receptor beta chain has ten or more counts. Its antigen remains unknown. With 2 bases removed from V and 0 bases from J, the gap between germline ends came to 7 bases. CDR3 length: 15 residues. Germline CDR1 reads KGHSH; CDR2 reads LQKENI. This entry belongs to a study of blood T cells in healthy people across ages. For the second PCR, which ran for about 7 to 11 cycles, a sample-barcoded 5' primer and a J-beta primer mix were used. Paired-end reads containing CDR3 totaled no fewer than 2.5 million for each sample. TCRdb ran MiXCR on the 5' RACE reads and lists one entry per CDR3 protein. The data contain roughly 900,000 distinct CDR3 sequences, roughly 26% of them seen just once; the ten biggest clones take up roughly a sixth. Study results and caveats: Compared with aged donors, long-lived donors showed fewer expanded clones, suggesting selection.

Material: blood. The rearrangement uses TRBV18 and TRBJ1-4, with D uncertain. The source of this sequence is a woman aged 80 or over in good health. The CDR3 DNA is TGTGCCAGCTCACCATTACAACCAACTAATGAAAAACTGTTTTTT. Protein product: CASSPLQPTNEKLFF.